This record looks at one T cell receptor beta chain sequence and its context. The germline V gene encodes CDR1 DFQATT and CDR2 SNEGSKA (reference sequence). V lost 1 base and J 5 bases, leaving 5 bases between the germline ends. The CDR3 runs to 11 residues. Clones were read by immunoSEQ multiplex PCR, and TCRdb kept only the in-frame ones, dropping some. This sample carries about 85,000 clones, 90% of them seen once, and the ten largest clones take 3% to 4.5%. This sample stems from a study of control samples from healthy donors and cancer patients. The gene calls are TRBV20-1 and TRBJ2-5, with unresolved D. This TCR was recovered from a woman aged 18-29 years in good health. Material: blood. The CDR3 DNA sequence: TGCAGTGCTAGAGTTTATGAGACCCAGTACTTC. Amino acids: CSARVYETQYF.